This T cell receptor (beta chain) was sequenced during a study of blood T cell repertoires in COVID-19. Overall study: There were acute and convalescent COVID-19 samples, and they came from the United States, Italy and Spain. Sources were T cells, B-cell-depleted T cells, or PBMCs; the material itself was cDNA or gDNA.

Original processing notes: Reference gene primer amplification in the assay estimated nucleated cell counts. Libraries were prepared by immunoSEQ multiplex PCR; TCRdb keeps only in-frame clonotypes and omits some of them. V, J and clone size derive from that table, while D and trimming were established from the DNA sequence. This table has hundreds of thousands of clones, around nine tenths appearing once. V was trimmed by 6 bases and J by 7 bases, leaving 16 bases between them. Germline V CDR1 and CDR2: LNHNV, YYDKDF (reference sequence). The CDR3 spans 15 residues. Specimen: peripheral blood. The chain has TRBV15 and TRBJ1-6, with no clear D. The TCR was taken from a woman in her sixties or seventies with acute or convalescent COVID-19. CDR3 bases: TGTGCCACCAGTGAGGATGGCAGTCGGAATTCACCCCTCCACTTT. It specifies CATSEDGSRNSPLHF.